This TCR beta chain was obtained from a study of T cell repertoires in cytomegalovirus infection. Study in general: Both a matching HLA type and CMV infection were indicated by public TCR beta signatures. Study-level points and caveats: In two of eight donors, the top clonotype was HLA-C-restricted CMV-specific. Cumulative public TCR beta family frequency identified CMV carriers with the relevant HLA.

Unmatched junction bases numbered 14, after V lost 6 bases and J lost 0 bases. CDR1 is SEHNR, CDR2 FQNEAQ, per germline (reference sequence). The CDR3 is made up of 19 amino acids. Worth noting for this clonotype: No antigen is known for it.

TCRdb re-derived calls from the reads in MiXCR, one entry per CDR3 protein. The sample has fewer than 550,000 distinct CDR3 sequences, about 26% seen once; the top ten hold approximately 13%. This rearrangement joins TRBV7-9 to TRBJ2-1; TRBD2 agrees at 10 bases. The sample taken for sequencing was PBMCs. The TCR was taken from a human donor in good health (CMV status not recorded). Some clones in this sample may be carry-over from other donors' samples. The CDR3 DNA reads as TGTGCCAGCAGTCTAGCACGGACTAGCGGTGACTTCTCCTACAATGAGCAGTTCTTC. Translation: CASSLARTSGDFSYNEQFF.